The text below deals with one T cell receptor beta chain. This specimen belongs to a study of T-cell memory formation after mild COVID-19. The CDR3 runs 15 residues. V lost 3 bases, J lost 2 bases, and 5 bases stayed unmatched. The V gene's germline CDR1 is KGHDR and CDR2 SFDVKD. Each CDR3 protein is one row after TCRdb ran MiXCR on the 5' RACE reads. The table records fewer than 650,000 distinct CDR3 sequences, less than 25% of them present only once. The sequenced sample was PBMCs or a T cell subset sorted from them (not recorded which). The rearrangement joins TRBV24-1 to TRBJ2-5, with 7 bases identical to TRBD2. The receptor was isolated from an adult woman who had mild COVID-19 (a few samples of this study predate the infection). Cell type and time point are not known. The DNA for the CDR3 is TGTGCCACCAGTGATAAGCGGGGTCCACAAGAGACCCAGTACTTC. Amino acids: CATSDKRGPQETQYF.